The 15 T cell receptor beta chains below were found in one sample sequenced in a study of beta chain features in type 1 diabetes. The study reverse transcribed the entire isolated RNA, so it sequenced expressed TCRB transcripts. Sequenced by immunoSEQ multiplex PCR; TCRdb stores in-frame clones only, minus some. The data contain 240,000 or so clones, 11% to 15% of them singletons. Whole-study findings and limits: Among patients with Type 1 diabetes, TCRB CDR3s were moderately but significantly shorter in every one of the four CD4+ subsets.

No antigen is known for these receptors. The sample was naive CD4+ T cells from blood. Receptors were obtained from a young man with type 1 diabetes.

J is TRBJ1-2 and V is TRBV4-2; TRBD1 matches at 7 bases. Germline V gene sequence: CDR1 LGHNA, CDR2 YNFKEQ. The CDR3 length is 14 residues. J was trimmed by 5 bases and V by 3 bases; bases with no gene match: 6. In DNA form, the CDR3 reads TGTGCCAGCAGCCAGGATCCGGGACAGTATGGCTACACCTTC. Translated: CASSQDPGQYGYTF.

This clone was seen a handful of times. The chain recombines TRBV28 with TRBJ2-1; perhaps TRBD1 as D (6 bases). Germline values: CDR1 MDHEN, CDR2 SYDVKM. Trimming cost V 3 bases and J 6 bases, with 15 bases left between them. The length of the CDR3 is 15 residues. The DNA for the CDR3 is TGTGCCAGCAGTTTGATCTCTGAGACAGGCAATGAGCAGTTCTTC. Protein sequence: CASSLISETGNEQFF. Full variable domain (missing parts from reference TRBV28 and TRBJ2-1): DVKVTQSSRYLVKRTGEKVFLECVQDMDHENMFWYRQDPGLGLRLIYFSYDVKMKEKGDIPEGYSVSREKKERFSLILESASTNQTSMYLCASSLISETGNEQFFGPGTRLTVL.

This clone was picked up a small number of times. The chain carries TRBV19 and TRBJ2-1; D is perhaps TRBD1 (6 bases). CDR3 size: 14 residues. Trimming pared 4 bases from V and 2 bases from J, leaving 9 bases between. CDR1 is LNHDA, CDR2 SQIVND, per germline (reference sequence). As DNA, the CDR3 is TGTGCCAGTAGTACCCGGGACACCTACAATGAGCAGTTCTTC. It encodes CASSTRDTYNEQFF.

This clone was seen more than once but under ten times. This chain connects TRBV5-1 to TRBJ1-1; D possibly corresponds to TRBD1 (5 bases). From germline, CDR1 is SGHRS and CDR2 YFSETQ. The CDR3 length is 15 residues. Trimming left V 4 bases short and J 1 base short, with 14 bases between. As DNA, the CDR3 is TGCGCCAGCAGCCCGCCGCTTACAGGGAACACTGAAGCTTTCTTT. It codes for CASSPPLTGNTEAFF. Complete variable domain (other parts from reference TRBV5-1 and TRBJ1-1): KAGVTQTPRYLIKTRGQQVTLSCSPISGHRSVSWYQQTPGQGLQFLFEYFSETQRNKGNFPGRFSGRQFSNSRSEMNVSTLELGDSALYLCASSPPLTGNTEAFFGQGTRLTVV.

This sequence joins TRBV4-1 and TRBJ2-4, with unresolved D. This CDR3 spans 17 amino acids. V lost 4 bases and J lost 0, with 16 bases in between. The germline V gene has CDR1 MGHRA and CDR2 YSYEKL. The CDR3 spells CASSPSAAPLAKNIQYF. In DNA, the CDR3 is TGCGCCAGCAGCCCCTCTGCGGCTCCCCTAGCCAAAAACATTCAGTACTTC.

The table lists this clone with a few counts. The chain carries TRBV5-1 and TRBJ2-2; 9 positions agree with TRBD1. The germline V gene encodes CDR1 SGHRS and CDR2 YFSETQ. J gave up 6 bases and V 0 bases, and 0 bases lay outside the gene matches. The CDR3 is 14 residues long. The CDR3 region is CASSLDRGPGELFF. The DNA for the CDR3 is TGCGCCAGCAGCTTGGACAGGGGGCCCGGGGAGCTGTTTTTT.

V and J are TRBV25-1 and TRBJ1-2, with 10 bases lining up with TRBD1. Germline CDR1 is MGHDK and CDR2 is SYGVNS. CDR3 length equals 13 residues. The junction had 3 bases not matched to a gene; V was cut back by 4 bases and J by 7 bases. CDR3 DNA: TGTGCCAGCAGTGGGGACAGGGGCTCTGGCTACACCTTC. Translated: CASSGDRGSGYTF.

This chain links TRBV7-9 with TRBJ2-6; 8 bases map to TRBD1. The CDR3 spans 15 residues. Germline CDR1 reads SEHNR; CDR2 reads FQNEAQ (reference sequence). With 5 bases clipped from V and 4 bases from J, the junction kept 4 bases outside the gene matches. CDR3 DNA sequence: TGTGCCAGCAGCCAGGGGGCGTTAGGGGCCAACGTCCTGACTTTC. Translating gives CASSQGALGANVLTF. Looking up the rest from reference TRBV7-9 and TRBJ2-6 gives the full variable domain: DTGVSQNPRHKITKRGQNVTFRCDPISEHNRLYWYRQTLGQGPEFLTYFQNEAQLEKSRLLSDRFSAERPKGSFSTLEIQRTEQGDSAMYLCASSQGALGANVLTFGAGSRLTVL.

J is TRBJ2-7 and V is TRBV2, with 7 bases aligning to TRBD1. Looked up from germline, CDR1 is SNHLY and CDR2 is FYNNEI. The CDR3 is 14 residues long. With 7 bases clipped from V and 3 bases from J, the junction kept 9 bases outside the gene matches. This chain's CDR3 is CASIRRDSLYEQYF. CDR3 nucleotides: TGTGCCAGCATCCGCCGGGACAGCCTCTACGAGCAGTACTTC.

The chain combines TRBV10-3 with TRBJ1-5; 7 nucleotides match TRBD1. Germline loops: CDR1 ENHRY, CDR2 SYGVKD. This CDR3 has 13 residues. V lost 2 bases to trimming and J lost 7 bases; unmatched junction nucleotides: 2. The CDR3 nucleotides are TGTGCCATCAGTGAGAGCAGGGGGCAGCCCCAGCATTTT. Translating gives CAISESRGQPQHF.

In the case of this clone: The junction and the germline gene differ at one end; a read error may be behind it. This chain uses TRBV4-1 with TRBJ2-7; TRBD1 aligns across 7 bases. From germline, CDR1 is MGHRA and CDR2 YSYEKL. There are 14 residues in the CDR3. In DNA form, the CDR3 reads TGTGCCAGCAGCCAAGATGACAGGGCCTACGAGCAGTACTTC. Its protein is CASSQDDRAYEQYF.

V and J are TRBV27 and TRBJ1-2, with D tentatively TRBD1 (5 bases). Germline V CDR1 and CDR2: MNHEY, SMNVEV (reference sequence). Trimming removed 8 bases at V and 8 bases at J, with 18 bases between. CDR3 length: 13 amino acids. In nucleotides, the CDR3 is TGTGCCAGCCAACCGCGCCAGGGTAGCGGCTACACCTTC. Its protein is CASQPRQGSGYTF.

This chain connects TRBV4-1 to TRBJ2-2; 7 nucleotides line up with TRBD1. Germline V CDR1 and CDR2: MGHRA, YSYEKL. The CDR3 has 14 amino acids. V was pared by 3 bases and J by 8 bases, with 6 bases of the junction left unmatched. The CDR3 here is CASSQLRDSGELFF. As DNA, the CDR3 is TGCGCCAGCAGCCAGCTCAGGGACAGTGGGGAGCTGTTTTTT.

In nucleotides, the CDR3 is TGTGCCAGTATTACTGACTGGTTTGCCGGGGAGCTGTTTTTT. Translation gives CASITDWFAGELFF. The chain links TRBV6-1 to TRBJ2-2; the D is unclear. The CDR3 runs 14 residues. Trimming removed 9 bases at V and 6 bases at J, with 17 bases between. CDR1 is MNHNS and CDR2 is SASEGT in the germline V gene.

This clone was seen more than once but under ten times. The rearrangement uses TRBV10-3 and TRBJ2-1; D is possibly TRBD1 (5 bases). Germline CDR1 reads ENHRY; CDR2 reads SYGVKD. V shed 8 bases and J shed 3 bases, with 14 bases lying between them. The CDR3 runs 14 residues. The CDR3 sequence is CAIQTGEVYNEQFF. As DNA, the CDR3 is TGTGCCATCCAAACAGGAGAGGTCTACAATGAGCAGTTCTTC.